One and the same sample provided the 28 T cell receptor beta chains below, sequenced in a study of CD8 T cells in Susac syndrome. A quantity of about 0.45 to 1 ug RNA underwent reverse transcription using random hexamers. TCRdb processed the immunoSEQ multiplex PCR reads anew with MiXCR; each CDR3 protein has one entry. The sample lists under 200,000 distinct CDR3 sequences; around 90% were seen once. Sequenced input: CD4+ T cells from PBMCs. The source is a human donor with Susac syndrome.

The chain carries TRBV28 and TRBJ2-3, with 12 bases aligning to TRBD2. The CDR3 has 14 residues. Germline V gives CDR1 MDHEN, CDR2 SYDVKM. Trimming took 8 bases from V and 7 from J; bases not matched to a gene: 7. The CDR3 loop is CASGTSGRRNTQYF. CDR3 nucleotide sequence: TGTGCCAGCGGGACTAGCGGGCGGAGGAATACGCAGTATTTT. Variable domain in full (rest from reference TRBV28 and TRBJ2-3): DVKVTQSSRYLVKRTGEKVFLECVQDMDHENMFWYRQDPGLGLRLIYFSYDVKMKEKGDIPEGYSVSREKKERFSLILESASTNQTSMYLCASGTSGRRNTQYFGPGTRLTVL.

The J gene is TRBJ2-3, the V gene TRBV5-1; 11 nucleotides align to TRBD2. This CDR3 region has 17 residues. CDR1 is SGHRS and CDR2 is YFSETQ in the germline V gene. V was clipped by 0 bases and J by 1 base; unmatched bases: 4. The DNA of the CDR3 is TGCGCCAGCAGCTTGGAAGTAGCGGGAGGGCGCACAGATACGCAGTATTTT. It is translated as CASSLEVAGGRTDTQYF.

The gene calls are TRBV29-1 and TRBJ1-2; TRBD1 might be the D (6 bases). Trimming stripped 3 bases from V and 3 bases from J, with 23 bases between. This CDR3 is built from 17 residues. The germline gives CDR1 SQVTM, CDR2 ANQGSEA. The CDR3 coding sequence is TGCAGCGTTGACTGGGGGGCTCAATTATCAACCCACTATGGCTACACCTTC. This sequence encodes CSVDWGAQLSTHYGYTF.

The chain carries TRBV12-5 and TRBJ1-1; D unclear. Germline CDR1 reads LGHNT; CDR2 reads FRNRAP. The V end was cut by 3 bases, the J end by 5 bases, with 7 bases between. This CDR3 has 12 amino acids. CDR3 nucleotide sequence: TGTGCTAGTGGTTTCCCGAGGACTGAAGCTTTCTTT. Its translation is CASGFPRTEAFF.

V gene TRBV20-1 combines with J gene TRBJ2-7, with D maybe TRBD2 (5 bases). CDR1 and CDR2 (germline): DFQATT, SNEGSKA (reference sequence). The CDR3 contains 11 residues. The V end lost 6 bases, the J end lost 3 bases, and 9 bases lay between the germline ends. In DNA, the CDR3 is TGCAGTGCAGACGACTACTACGAGCAGTACTTC. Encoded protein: CSADDYYEQYF.

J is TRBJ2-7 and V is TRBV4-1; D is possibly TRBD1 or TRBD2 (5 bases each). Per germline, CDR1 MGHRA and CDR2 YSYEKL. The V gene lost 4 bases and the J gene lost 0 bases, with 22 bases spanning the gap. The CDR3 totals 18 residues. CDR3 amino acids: CASSPIPYPGTSSYEQYF. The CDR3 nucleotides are TGCGCCAGCAGCCCCATCCCTTACCCAGGGACCAGCTCCTACGAGCAGTACTTC.

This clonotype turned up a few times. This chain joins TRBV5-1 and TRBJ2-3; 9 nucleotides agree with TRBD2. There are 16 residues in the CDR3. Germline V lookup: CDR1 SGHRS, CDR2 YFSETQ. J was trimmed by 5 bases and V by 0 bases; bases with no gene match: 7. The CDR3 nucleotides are TGCGCCAGCAGCTTGGATGGCGGGAGGGCCCAAGATACGCAGTATTTT. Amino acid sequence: CASSLDGGRAQDTQYF.

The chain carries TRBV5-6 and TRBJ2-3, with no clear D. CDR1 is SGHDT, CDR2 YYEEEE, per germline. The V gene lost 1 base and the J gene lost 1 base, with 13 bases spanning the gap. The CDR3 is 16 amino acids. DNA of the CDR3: TGTGCCAGCAGCTTGCTCAACGGACGACGCACAGATACGCAGTATTTT. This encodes CASSLLNGRRTDTQYF.

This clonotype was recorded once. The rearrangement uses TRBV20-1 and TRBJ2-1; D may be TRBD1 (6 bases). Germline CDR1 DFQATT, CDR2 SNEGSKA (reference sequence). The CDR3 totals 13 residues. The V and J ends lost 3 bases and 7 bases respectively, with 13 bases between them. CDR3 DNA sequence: TGCAGTGCTAGGAACAGGGCAGGGAATGAGCAGTTCTTC. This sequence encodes CSARNRAGNEQFF.

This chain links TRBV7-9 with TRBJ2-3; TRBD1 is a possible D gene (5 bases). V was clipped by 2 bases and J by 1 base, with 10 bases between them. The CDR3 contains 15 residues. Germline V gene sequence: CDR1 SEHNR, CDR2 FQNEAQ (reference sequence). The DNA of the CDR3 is TGTGCCAGCAGCTTAAAGGGCAGGGGCACAGATACGCAGTATTTT. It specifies CASSLKGRGTDTQYF.

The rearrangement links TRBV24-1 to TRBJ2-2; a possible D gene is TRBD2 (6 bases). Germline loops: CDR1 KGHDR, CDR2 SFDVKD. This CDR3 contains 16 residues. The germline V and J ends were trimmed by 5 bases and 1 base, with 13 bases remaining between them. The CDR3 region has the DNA TGTGCCACCAGTGCCCCCGGGAGTTGGAACACCGGGGAGCTGTTTTTT. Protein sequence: CATSAPGSWNTGELFF.

The CDR3 DNA is TGTGCCAGCAGTGACCGGGAGCGGGGGACATACGAGCAGTACTTC. Protein: CASSDRERGTYEQYF. The genes are TRBV6-1 and TRBJ2-7; TRBD2 matches at 8 bases. CDR3 length equals 15 residues. V shed 3 bases and J 4 bases; nucleotides not matched to a gene: 8. Germline CDR1 reads MNHNS; CDR2 reads SASEGT.

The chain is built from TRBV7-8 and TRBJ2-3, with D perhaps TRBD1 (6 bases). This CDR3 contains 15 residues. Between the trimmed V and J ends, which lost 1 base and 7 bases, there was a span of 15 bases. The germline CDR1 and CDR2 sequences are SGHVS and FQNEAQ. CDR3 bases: TGTGCCAGCAGCTTAGTTGCGTCGGGACAACATACGCAGTATTTT. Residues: CASSLVASGQHTQYF.

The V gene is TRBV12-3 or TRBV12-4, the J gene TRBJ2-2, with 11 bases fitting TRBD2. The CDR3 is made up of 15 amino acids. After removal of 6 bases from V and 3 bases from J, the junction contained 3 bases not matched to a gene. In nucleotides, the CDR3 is TGTGCCAGCAGCCGGGGACTAGCGGACACCGGGGAGCTGTTTTTT. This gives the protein CASSRGLADTGELFF.

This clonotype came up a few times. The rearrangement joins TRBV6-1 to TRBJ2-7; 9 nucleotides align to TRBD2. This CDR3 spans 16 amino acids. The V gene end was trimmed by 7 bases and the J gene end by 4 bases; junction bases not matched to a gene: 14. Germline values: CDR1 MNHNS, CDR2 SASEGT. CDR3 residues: CASNRPRAGGTYEQYF. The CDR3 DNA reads TGTGCCAGCAACCGCCCCCGAGCGGGAGGAACGTACGAGCAGTACTTC.

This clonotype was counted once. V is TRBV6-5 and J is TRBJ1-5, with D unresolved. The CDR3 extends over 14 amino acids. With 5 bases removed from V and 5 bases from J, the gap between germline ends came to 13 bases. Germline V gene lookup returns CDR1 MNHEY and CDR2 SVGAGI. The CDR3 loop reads CASSPQPGDQPQHF. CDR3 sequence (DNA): TGTGCCAGCAGTCCCCAACCTGGTGATCAGCCCCAGCATTTT.

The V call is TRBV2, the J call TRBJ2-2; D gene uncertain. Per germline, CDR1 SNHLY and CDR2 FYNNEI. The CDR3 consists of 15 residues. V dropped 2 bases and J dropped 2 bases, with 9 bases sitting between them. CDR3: CASSEILPNTGELFF. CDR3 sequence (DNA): TGTGCCAGCAGTGAAATTCTACCCAACACCGGGGAGCTGTTTTTT.

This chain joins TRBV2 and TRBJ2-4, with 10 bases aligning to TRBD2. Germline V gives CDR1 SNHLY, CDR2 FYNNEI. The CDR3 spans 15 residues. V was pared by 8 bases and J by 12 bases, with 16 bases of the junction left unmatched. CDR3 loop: CASGIAGGEVTAQYF. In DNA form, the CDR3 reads TGTGCCAGCGGAATAGCGGGGGGAGAAGTAACGGCTCAGTACTTC.

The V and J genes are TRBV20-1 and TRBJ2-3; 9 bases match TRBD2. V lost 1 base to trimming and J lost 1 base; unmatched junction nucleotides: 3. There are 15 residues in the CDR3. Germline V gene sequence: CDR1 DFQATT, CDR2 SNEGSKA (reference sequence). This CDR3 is CSARAGTSRTDTQYF. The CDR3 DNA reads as TGCAGTGCTAGAGCCGGGACTAGCCGCACAGATACGCAGTATTTT.

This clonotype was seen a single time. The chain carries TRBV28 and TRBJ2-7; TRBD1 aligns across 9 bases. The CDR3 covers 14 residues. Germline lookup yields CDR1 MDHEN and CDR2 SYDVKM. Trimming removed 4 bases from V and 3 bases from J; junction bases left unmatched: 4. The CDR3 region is CASSSGQGNYEQYF. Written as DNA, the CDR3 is TGTGCCAGCAGTTCCGGACAGGGGAACTACGAGCAGTACTTC.

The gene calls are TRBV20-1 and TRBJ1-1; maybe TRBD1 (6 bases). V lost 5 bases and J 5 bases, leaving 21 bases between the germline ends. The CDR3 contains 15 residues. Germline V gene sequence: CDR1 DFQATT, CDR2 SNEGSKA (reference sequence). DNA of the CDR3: TGCAGTGCTTTCGACTTTTACAAAACAGGGACTGAAGCTTTCTTT. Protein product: CSAFDFYKTGTEAFF.

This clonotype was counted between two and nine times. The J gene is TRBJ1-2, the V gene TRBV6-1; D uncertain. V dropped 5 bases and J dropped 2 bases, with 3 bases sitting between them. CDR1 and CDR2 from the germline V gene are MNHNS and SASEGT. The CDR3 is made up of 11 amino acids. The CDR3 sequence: CASSSNYGYTF. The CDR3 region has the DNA TGTGCCAGCAGTTCCAACTATGGCTACACCTTC.

CDR3 sequence reads: CATSRDWFRGVADTQYF. Here the CDR3 DNA reads TGTGCCACCAGCAGAGATTGGTTCAGGGGTGTTGCAGATACGCAGTATTTT. The chain joins TRBV15 to TRBJ2-3, with a possible D match to TRBD1 (6 bases). Germline CDR1 LNHNV, CDR2 YYDKDF (reference sequence). This CDR3 is built from 17 residues. V was trimmed by 0 bases and J by 4 bases, leaving 17 bases between them.

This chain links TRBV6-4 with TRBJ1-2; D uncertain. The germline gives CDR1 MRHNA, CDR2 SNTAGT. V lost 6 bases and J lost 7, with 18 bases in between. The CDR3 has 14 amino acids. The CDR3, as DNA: TGTGCCAGCAGCGTGACTAAGGGTGAGCGTGGCTACACCTTC. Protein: CASSVTKGERGYTF.

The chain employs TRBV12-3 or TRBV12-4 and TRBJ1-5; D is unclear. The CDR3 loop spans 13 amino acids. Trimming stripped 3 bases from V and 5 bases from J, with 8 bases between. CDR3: CASSFSEYQPQHF. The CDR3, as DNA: TGTGCCAGCAGTTTTTCGGAATATCAGCCCCAGCATTTT.

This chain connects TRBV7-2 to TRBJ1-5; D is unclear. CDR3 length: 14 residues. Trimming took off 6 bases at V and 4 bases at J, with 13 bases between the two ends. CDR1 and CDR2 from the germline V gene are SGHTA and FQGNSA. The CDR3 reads CASSLNGANQPQHF. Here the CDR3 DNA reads TGTGCCAGCAGTCTGAACGGAGCGAATCAGCCCCAGCATTTT.

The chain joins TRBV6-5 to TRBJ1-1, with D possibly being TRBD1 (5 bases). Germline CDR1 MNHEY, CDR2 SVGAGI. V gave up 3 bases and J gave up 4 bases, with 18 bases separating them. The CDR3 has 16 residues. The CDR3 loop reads CASSYRQTQRRTEAFF. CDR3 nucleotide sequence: TGTGCCAGCAGTTATAGACAGACCCAACGGCGCACTGAAGCTTTCTTT.

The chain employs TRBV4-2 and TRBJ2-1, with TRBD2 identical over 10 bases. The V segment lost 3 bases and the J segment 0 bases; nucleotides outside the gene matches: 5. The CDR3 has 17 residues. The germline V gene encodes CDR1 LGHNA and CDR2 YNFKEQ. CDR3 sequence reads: CASSQASSGSSYNEQFF. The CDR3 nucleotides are TGTGCCAGCAGCCAGGCTTCTAGCGGGAGCTCCTACAATGAGCAGTTCTTC.